Presented here are 27 T cell receptor beta chains from one specimen sequenced in a study of shared clonotypes between healthy human individuals. The assay was immunoSEQ multiplex PCR, and TCRdb's table has in-frame clones only and misses some. Among roughly 1.5 million clones, around 98% were seen once, and the ten largest hold around 0.45%. Sequences were obtained from naive CD4+ T cells sorted from blood. Documented subset: CD45RA+ positively selected. The source of these receptors is a man aged 25 to 45 in good health.

This chain links TRBV7-9 with TRBJ2-7; TRBD1 might be the D (6 bases). Trimming stripped 5 bases from V and 3 bases from J, with 17 bases between. The CDR3 loop spans 15 amino acids. Per the germline V gene, CDR1 is SEHNR and CDR2 is FQNEAQ (reference sequence). The CDR3 DNA reads as TGTGCCAGCAGCAACACAGGGCTCGTAGTCTACGAGCAGTACTTC. Translated, it gives CASSNTGLVVYEQYF.

The rearrangement uses TRBV6-5 and TRBJ2-7; D is undetermined. Trimming shortened V by 0 bases and J by 7 bases, and 19 bases separated the two germline ends. The CDR3 extends over 16 amino acids. Germline CDR1 is MNHEY and CDR2 is SVGAGI. The CDR3 protein is CASSYSYRALIREQYF. In DNA, the CDR3 is TGTGCCAGCAGTTACTCGTACCGGGCTCTCATCAGGGAGCAGTACTTC.

The chain carries TRBV11-2 and TRBJ2-1; 8 nucleotides line up with TRBD2. This CDR3 has 19 residues. The germline gives CDR1 SGHAT, CDR2 FQNNGV. The V segment lost 3 bases and the J segment 3 bases; nucleotides outside the gene matches: 16. The CDR3 reads CASSLVLGSGTGYYNEQFF. DNA for the CDR3: TGTGCCAGCAGCTTGGTGCTTGGTAGCGGGACCGGGTACTACAATGAGCAGTTCTTC.

This chain links TRBV19 with TRBJ2-2; 7 bases fit TRBD1. V lost 3 bases to trimming and J lost 5 bases; unmatched junction nucleotides: 6. The CDR3 runs 15 residues. The V gene's germline CDR1 is LNHDA and CDR2 SQIVND (reference sequence). The CDR3 region is CASSIWTGITGELFF. The CDR3, as DNA: TGTGCCAGTAGTATTTGGACAGGAATAACCGGGGAGCTGTTTTTT. The whole variable domain, filled in from reference TRBV19 and TRBJ2-2, reads DGGITQSPKYLFRKEGQNVTLSCEQNLNHDAMYWYRQDPGQGLRLIYYSQIVNDFQKGDIAEGYSVSREKKESFPLTVTSAQKNPTAFYLCASSIWTGITGELFFGEGSRLTVL.

With regard to this clone: Other DNA sequences of this sample code for an identical CDR3. The V and J genes are TRBV2 and TRBJ2-1; D is unresolved. The V and J ends lost 8 bases and 6 bases respectively, with 5 bases between them. This CDR3 contains 10 residues. Germline values: CDR1 SNHLY, CDR2 FYNNEI. CDR3 nucleotides: TGTGCCAGCTCGGGCAATGAGCAGTTCTTC. This translates into CASSGNEQFF.

CDR3 loop: CASSDANIQYF. In DNA, the CDR3 is TGTGCCAGCTCAGACGCAAACATTCAGTACTTC. The chain recombines TRBV18 with TRBJ2-4; D remains ambiguous. The CDR3 totals 11 residues. Germline V gene lookup returns CDR1 KGHSH and CDR2 LQKENI. V shed 5 bases and J shed 6 bases, with 5 bases lying between them.

This chain uses TRBV28 with TRBJ2-1; D remains unclear. The CDR3 loop spans 16 amino acids. With 5 bases removed from V and 9 bases from J, the gap between germline ends came to 23 bases. CDR1 and CDR2 (germline): MDHEN, SYDVKM. Here the CDR3 reads CASSIVRALSFSEQFF. The CDR3 nucleotides are TGTGCCAGCAGTATCGTTCGGGCTCTTTCATTCTCTGAGCAGTTCTTC.

The V and J genes are TRBV6-6 and TRBJ2-3, with D maybe TRBD2 (5 bases). Trimming took 3 bases from V and 8 from J, leaving 12 bases between them. The CDR3 is made up of 13 amino acids. CDR1 MNHNY and CDR2 SVGAGI come from the germline V gene (reference sequence). CDR3 bases: TGTGCCAGCAGTTATTCAGAGGGTGGTACGCAGTATTTT. Encoded protein: CASSYSEGGTQYF.

The chain has TRBV7-2 and TRBJ2-5; D unclear. Germline V CDR1 and CDR2: SGHTA, FQGNSA. The CDR3 is made up of 11 amino acids. Trimming removed 3 bases at V and 9 bases at J, with 8 bases between. The CDR3 is CASSFYQAQYF. The CDR3 coding sequence is TGTGCCAGCAGCTTCTACCAGGCCCAGTACTTC.

The chain couples TRBV28 to TRBJ1-5; D unclear. Germline loops: CDR1 MDHEN, CDR2 SYDVKM. CDR3 length equals 14 residues. V lost 2 bases to trimming and J lost 7 bases, with 12 bases between them. The DNA of the CDR3 is TGTGCCAGCAGTTTAGTGGGCCCTCCACAGCCCCAGCATTTT. Translated, it gives CASSLVGPPQPQHF.

The chain employs TRBV14 and TRBJ2-3; no firm D call. V lost 0 bases to trimming and J lost 1 base, with 8 bases between them. CDR3 length equals 15 residues. The germline gives CDR1 SGHDN, CDR2 FVKESK. The CDR3: CASSQEQSRTDTQYF. CDR3 nucleotides: TGTGCCAGCAGCCAAGAGCAGTCTCGCACAGATACGCAGTATTTT.

The count of this clone is one. The rearrangement uses TRBV18 and TRBJ2-2, with 15 bases that match TRBD2. The CDR3 spans 17 residues. V trimming: 3 bases; J trimming: 7 bases; junction bases outside the gene matches: 6. The germline V gene has CDR1 KGHSH and CDR2 LQKENI. The CDR3 spells CASSPLGLAGGIGELFF. The CDR3 nucleotides read TGTGCCAGCTCACCGTTGGGACTAGCGGGAGGAATCGGGGAGCTGTTTTTT.

V gene TRBV5-1 combines with J gene TRBJ2-7, with 7 bases lining up with TRBD1. V was clipped by 2 bases and J by 2 bases; unmatched bases: 16. This CDR3 has 18 residues. Per the germline V gene, CDR1 is SGHRS and CDR2 is YFSETQ. The CDR3 DNA follows: TGCGCCAGCAGCTTTACGCTAAATTGGGACAGTGGCACCTACGAGCAGTACTTC. Protein sequence: CASSFTLNWDSGTYEQYF.

The count of this clone is one. This chain uses TRBV28 with TRBJ1-2, with D unresolved. Germline V gene lookup returns CDR1 MDHEN and CDR2 SYDVKM. The CDR3 contains 11 residues. Trimming removed 5 bases at V and 4 bases at J, with 5 bases between. The chain's CDR3 is CASSTVYGYTF. CDR3 in DNA: TGTGCCAGCAGTACAGTCTATGGCTACACCTTC.

V usage is TRBV6-5 and J usage is TRBJ1-4; possibly TRBD1 for D (5 bases). The CDR3 totals 14 residues. Germline CDR1 and CDR2: MNHEY and SVGAGI. The V and J ends lost 3 bases and 5 bases respectively, with 10 bases between them. For the CDR3, the DNA is TGTGCCAGCAGTTATTCGACAGCGAATGAAAAACTGTTTTTT. It encodes CASSYSTANEKLFF.

This chain links TRBV18 with TRBJ1-5; 7 bases fit TRBD1. CDR1 and CDR2 (germline): KGHSH, LQKENI. V lost 3 bases and J lost 6; bases outside the gene matches: 2. CDR3 size: 13 residues. In nucleotides, the CDR3 is TGTGCCAGCTCACCGGGACAGTCTCAGCCCCAGCATTTT. The encoded protein is CASSPGQSQPQHF.

About this clone: Distinct nucleotide sequences in the sample also encode this CDR3. The gene calls are TRBV27 and TRBJ2-3; no firm D call. With 6 bases removed from V and 2 bases from J, the gap between germline ends came to 9 bases. CDR3 length: 13 amino acids. Germline V gene data show CDR1 as MNHEY and CDR2 as SMNVEV (reference sequence). The CDR3 here is CASSLSYTDTQYF. The CDR3 nucleotides read TGTGCCAGCAGCCTATCATACACAGATACGCAGTATTTT.

The gene calls are TRBV5-1 and TRBJ2-1, with 12 positions matching TRBD2. The CDR3 has 15 amino acids. Unmatched junction bases numbered 6, after V lost 4 bases and J lost 7 bases. CDR1 SGHRS and CDR2 YFSETQ come from the germline V gene. CDR3 protein: CASSALAGGGNEQFF. CDR3 in DNA: TGCGCCAGCAGCGCCCTAGCGGGAGGGGGAAATGAGCAGTTCTTC.

The V call is TRBV6-6, the J call TRBJ1-2, with D unclear. The CDR3 covers 11 residues. Trimming stripped 5 bases from V and 6 bases from J, with 7 bases between. Looked up from germline, CDR1 is MNHNY and CDR2 is SVGAGI (reference sequence). The CDR3 sequence: CASSADDGYTF. The CDR3 nucleotides are TGTGCCAGCAGTGCGGACGATGGCTACACCTTC.

The V call is TRBV5-1, the J call TRBJ2-3; unclear D gene. Per germline, CDR1 SGHRS and CDR2 YFSETQ. The length of the CDR3 is 12 residues. Trimming stripped 6 bases from V and 1 base from J, with 6 bases between. CDR3 in amino acids: CASKYGTDTQYF. CDR3 sequence (DNA): TGCGCCAGCAAGTATGGCACAGATACGCAGTATTTT.

A note on this clone: The same CDR3 also results from other DNA sequences found in this sample. The chain employs TRBV7-9 and TRBJ2-5; the D gene could be TRBD1 or TRBD2 (5 bases each). The CDR3 is made up of 14 amino acids. Germline V gives CDR1 SEHNR, CDR2 FQNEAQ (reference sequence). Trimming pared 2 bases from V and 1 base from J, leaving 8 bases between. The CDR3 spells CASSLMGTQETQYF. The CDR3 DNA reads as TGTGCCAGCAGCTTAATGGGGACCCAAGAGACCCAGTACTTC.

V usage is TRBV6-5 and J usage is TRBJ2-6, with 9 bases matching TRBD1. The germline V gene has CDR1 MNHEY and CDR2 SVGAGI. The ends lost 3 bases at V and 4 bases at J; junction bases unmatched: 1. This CDR3 comprises 15 residues. The DNA for the CDR3 is TGTGCCAGCAGTTATGGACAGGGGGGGGCCAACGTCCTGACTTTC. It is translated as CASSYGQGGANVLTF.

The V and J genes are TRBV5-1 and TRBJ2-2, with TRBD1 matching 7 bases. The CDR3 runs to 18 residues. V lost 4 bases and J lost 3; bases outside the gene matches: 15. The germline V gene encodes CDR1 SGHRS and CDR2 YFSETQ. The DNA for the CDR3 is TGCGCCAGCAGCCCCGCTATAGGGGGACAGATTGACACCGGGGAGCTGTTTTTT. This gives the protein CASSPAIGGQIDTGELFF.

With regard to this clone: Other DNA sequences from this sample encode an identical CDR3 as well. The V call is TRBV5-1, the J call TRBJ2-5; 7 nucleotides agree with TRBD1. The CDR3 is made up of 14 amino acids. CDR1 and CDR2 (germline): SGHRS, YFSETQ. V shed 4 bases, J shed 2 bases, and the junction held 5 bases outside the gene matches. The CDR3 region is CASSPGQPQETQYF. The CDR3 nucleotides read TGCGCCAGCAGCCCGGGACAGCCGCAAGAGACCCAGTACTTC. The full variable domain, rest sourced from reference TRBV5-1 and TRBJ2-5, is KAGVTQTPRYLIKTRGQQVTLSCSPISGHRSVSWYQQTPGQGLQFLFEYFSETQRNKGNFPGRFSGRQFSNSRSEMNVSTLELGDSALYLCASSPGQPQETQYFGPGTRLLVL.

V gene TRBV28 combines with J gene TRBJ2-7; D is perhaps TRBD2 (5 bases). Germline assignment: CDR1 MDHEN and CDR2 SYDVKM. Trimming left V 2 bases short and J 2 bases short, with 10 bases between. CDR3 length: 14 residues. The chain's CDR3 is CASSLPGRTYEQYF. Written as DNA, the CDR3 is TGTGCCAGCAGTTTACCGGGAAGAACCTACGAGCAGTACTTC.

The V and J genes are TRBV7-9 and TRBJ1-1; 7 bases are shared with TRBD1. The CDR3 length is 16 residues. CDR1 and CDR2 (germline): SEHNR, FQNEAQ (reference sequence). After removal of 2 bases from V and 3 bases from J, the junction contained 9 bases not matched to a gene. The CDR3 nucleotides read TGTGCCAGCAGCTTAATCGACAGGGCGAGCCACACTGAAGCTTTCTTT. This translates into CASSLIDRASHTEAFF.

The V gene is TRBV30, the J gene TRBJ1-2; no clear D gene. The CDR3 loop spans 14 amino acids. Germline V gene lookup returns CDR1 GTSNPN and CDR2 SVGIG (reference sequence). V was pared by 3 bases and J by 0 bases, with 11 bases between. CDR3 sequence reads: CAWSAGGANYGYTF. Here the CDR3 DNA reads TGTGCCTGGAGCGCTGGAGGCGCTAACTATGGCTACACCTTC.